This T cell receptor beta chain was retrieved from a study of T cells in Graves' hyperthyroidism and ophthalmopathy. The diagnoses drew upon clinical symptoms, serum thyroxine and TRAb, thyroid ultrasound and orbital computed tomography. Study-wide results and limits: Researchers found most expanded thyroid clonotypes above 0.001 in blood as well. Before onset, ophthalmopathy was predicted by the model a median around 6 months earlier. Stable hyperthyroidism was told apart from ophthalmopathy by a model built on 13 V-J features.

This clonotype was seen repeatedly, ten times or more. The target antigen is unknown. Amplified regions were TCR beta CDR3 sequences from RNA transcripts. With the HTBI primer set, the TCR CDR3 went through a first round of RT-PCR. In TCRdb, the multiplex PCR reads were re-called with MiXCR into one record per CDR3 protein. The sample shows about 570,000 distinct CDR3 sequences, about 15% of them seen only once. CDR1 is LGHDT and CDR2 is YNNKEL in the germline V gene (reference sequence). Trimming took 1 base from V and 3 from J, leaving 10 bases between them. This CDR3 has 14 residues. The clonotype comes from a middle-aged woman with Graves' hyperthyroidism. Source material: blood. The chain has TRBV3-1 and TRBJ2-7, with D maybe TRBD2 (6 bases). The CDR3 is CASSQAGVFYEQYF. As DNA, the CDR3 is TGTGCCAGCAGCCAAGCGGGGGTGTTCTACGAGCAGTACTTC.